The next 25 T cell receptor beta chains were all read from a single sample in a study of T cells in Graves' hyperthyroidism and ophthalmopathy. Template material for amplifying TCR beta CDR3 regions consisted of RNA transcripts. A set of HTBI primers served as the primers for a first-round RT-PCR of the TCR CDR3. TCRdb reprocessed the multiplex PCR reads via MiXCR and lists one record per CDR3 protein. This sample carries fewer than 400,000 distinct CDR3 sequences, 20% to 25% of them seen once, and the ten largest clones take roughly 70%. What was sequenced was blood. These receptors were taken from a man aged 50 to 60 with Graves' hyperthyroidism.

This clonotype appeared a few times. The CDR3 sequence is CASSQAPTEAFF. In nucleotides, the CDR3 is TGTGCCAGCAGTCAGGCCCCGACGGAAGCTTTCTTT. V usage is TRBV6-1 and J usage is TRBJ1-1; D gene ambiguous. The CDR3 is made up of 12 amino acids. V was cut by 5 bases and J by 8 bases, with 12 bases left in between. Germline lookup yields CDR1 MNHNS and CDR2 SASEGT.

This clonotype was counted ten times or more. This rearrangement joins TRBV2 to TRBJ2-1; 9 bases are shared with TRBD1. From germline, CDR1 is SNHLY and CDR2 FYNNEI. The CDR3 runs 13 residues. Unmatched junction bases numbered 3, after V lost 6 bases and J lost 6 bases. The DNA for the CDR3 is TGTGCCAGCAGACCGACAGGGGGCAATGAGCAGTTCTTC. Protein product: CASRPTGGNEQFF.

J is TRBJ1-6 and V is TRBV24-1, with D unclear. V lost 8 bases, J lost 6 bases, and 16 bases lay in between. This CDR3 spans 15 amino acids. CDR1 and CDR2 (germline): KGHDR, SFDVKD. Here the CDR3 reads CATTITRAVNSPLHF. The CDR3 nucleotides read TGTGCCACCACCATAACGCGGGCTGTTAATTCACCCCTCCACTTT.

There are a few counts of this clonotype. This sequence joins TRBV12-3 or TRBV12-4 and TRBJ2-7; 15 nucleotides align to TRBD2. V shed 7 bases, J shed 7 bases, and the junction held 11 bases outside the gene matches. The CDR3 contains 16 residues. CDR3: CASTGTSGRSSGEQYF. CDR3 bases: TGTGCCAGCACTGGGACTAGCGGGAGGTCTTCGGGTGAGCAGTACTTC.

This clonotype has ten or more counts. The chain links TRBV18 to TRBJ2-2, with D unresolved. V was clipped by 2 bases and J by 4 bases, with 5 bases between them. In germline, CDR1 is KGHSH, CDR2 LQKENI. This CDR3 region has 13 residues. CDR3 in DNA: TGTGCCAGCTCACCAACGGTCACCGGGGAGCTGTTTTTT. Its translation: CASSPTVTGELFF.

V usage is TRBV20-1 and J usage is TRBJ2-7; tentative D call: TRBD1 (5 bases). This CDR3 spans 11 amino acids. V was shortened by 8 bases and J by 7 bases, with 15 bases between the two germline ends. Germline CDR1 reads DFQATT; CDR2 reads SNEGSKA (reference sequence). The CDR3 DNA sequence: TGCAGTCCCAGGCAGGGTCGGGAGCAGTACTTC. The encoded protein is CSPRQGREQYF.

This clonotype has a count of ten or more. This chain links TRBV5-1 with TRBJ2-3; tentative D call: TRBD2 (5 bases). The CDR3 covers 14 residues. Deletions cut 0 bases from V and 4 bases from J, with 9 bases between. CDR1 SGHRS and CDR2 YFSETQ come from the germline V gene. CDR3 in DNA: TGCGCCAGCAGCTTGGAGCGGAAGGCAGATACGCAGTATTTT. This sequence encodes CASSLERKADTQYF. The entire variable domain, with the rest obtained from reference TRBV5-1 and TRBJ2-3, is as follows: KAGVTQTPRYLIKTRGQQVTLSCSPISGHRSVSWYQQTPGQGLQFLFEYFSETQRNKGNFPGRFSGRQFSNSRSEMNVSTLELGDSALYLCASSLERKADTQYFGPGTRLTVL.

The chain uses TRBV7-2 and TRBJ2-7, with TRBD2 identical over 7 bases. The CDR3 runs to 14 residues. Germline V gene sequence: CDR1 SGHTA, CDR2 FQGNSA. V lost 5 bases to trimming and J lost 4 bases; unmatched junction nucleotides: 8. The CDR3 region is CASSQKGRGYEQYF. The CDR3 DNA reads as TGTGCCAGCAGCCAAAAAGGGCGGGGGTACGAGCAGTACTTC.

The sample holds many counts of this clonotype. This chain links TRBV7-3 with TRBJ2-3, with 8 bases fitting TRBD1. This CDR3 has 17 residues. Germline CDR1 reads SGHTA; CDR2 reads FQGTGA. Trimming at V came to 0 bases and at J to 0 bases, leaving 5 bases not matched to a gene. The CDR3 here is CASSLTGTGDSTDTQYF. DNA for the CDR3: TGTGCCAGCAGCTTAACCGGGACAGGAGATAGCACAGATACGCAGTATTTT.

The V call is TRBV11-2, the J call TRBJ2-7, with 11 bases matching TRBD1. In germline, CDR1 is SGHAT, CDR2 FQNNGV. The CDR3 covers 15 residues. V gave up 6 bases and J gave up 5 bases; unmatched junction bases: 9. CDR3 in DNA: TGTGCCAGCAGTCGATTTCCGGGACAGGGGGACGAGCAGTACTTC. This encodes CASSRFPGQGDEQYF.

The chain is built from TRBV4-1 and TRBJ2-7, with D perhaps given as TRBD1 or TRBD2 (7 bases each). Germline CDR1 reads MGHRA; CDR2 reads YSYEKL. V was shortened by 0 bases and J by 3 bases, with 15 bases between the two germline ends. The CDR3 runs to 16 residues. CDR3 in DNA: TGCGCCAGCAGCCAAGATCAGGGGGGAGGGGGCTACGAGCAGTACTTC. This gives the protein CASSQDQGGGGYEQYF.

The rearrangement uses TRBV27 and TRBJ1-2; D is possibly TRBD1 (5 bases). Trimming took 2 bases from V and 4 from J, leaving 11 bases between them. Germline CDR1 reads MNHEY; CDR2 reads SMNVEV (reference sequence). The length of the CDR3 is 14 residues. The chain's CDR3 is CASSLDSSGYGYTF. The CDR3 coding sequence is TGTGCCAGCAGTTTAGACAGCTCCGGCTATGGCTACACCTTC.

The rearrangement links TRBV25-1 to TRBJ2-3; 11 bases line up with TRBD2. The CDR3 consists of 13 residues. Trimming at V came to 6 bases and at J to 5 bases, leaving 1 base not matched to a gene. CDR1 and CDR2 (germline): MGHDK, SYGVNS. The CDR3: CASRLAGGDTQYF. CDR3 DNA sequence: TGTGCCAGCAGGCTAGCGGGAGGAGATACGCAGTATTTT.

This chain connects TRBV4-1 to TRBJ2-7; 8 bases map to TRBD1. Germline V gene lookup returns CDR1 MGHRA and CDR2 YSYEKL. V gave up 1 base and J gave up 2 bases; unmatched junction bases: 4. This CDR3 contains 15 residues. CDR3 coding DNA: TGCGCCAGCAGCCAAGGACCCAGGGGGCCCTACGAGCAGTACTTC. Amino acids: CASSQGPRGPYEQYF.

The sample holds a few counts of this clonotype. This sequence joins TRBV7-3 and TRBJ1-1; D may be TRBD1 (6 bases). V gave up 2 bases and J gave up 8 bases, with 15 bases separating them. From germline, CDR1 is SGHTA and CDR2 FQGTGA. This CDR3 has 14 amino acids. The CDR3 DNA reads TGTGCCAGCAGCTTAGGGCCAGGGGCCATAGAAGCTTTCTTT. Its translation is CASSLGPGAIEAFF.

Points on this clonotype: Mismatch with germline at one junction end may stem from a read error. The rearrangement links TRBV3-1 to TRBJ2-6, with D maybe TRBD2 (5 bases). The germline V gene has CDR1 LGHDT and CDR2 YNNKEL (reference sequence). The CDR3 loop spans 12 amino acids. The CDR3 spells CASSQASLVTDF. In DNA form, the CDR3 reads TGTGCCAGCAGCCAAGCGTCACTAGTCACTGACTTC.

CDR3 amino acids: CASWGRFNEQFF. The CDR3 nucleotides read TGTGCCAGCTGGGGCAGGTTTAATGAGCAGTTCTTC. The chain carries TRBV6-1 and TRBJ2-1; D may be TRBD1 (5 bases). In germline, CDR1 is MNHNS, CDR2 SASEGT. The CDR3 has 12 amino acids. V lost 8 bases and J lost 7, with 12 bases in between.

The chain combines TRBV2 with TRBJ1-5; TRBD1 is a possible D gene (5 bases). V was clipped by 8 bases and J by 9 bases, with 17 bases between them. Per the germline V gene, CDR1 is SNHLY and CDR2 is FYNNEI. This CDR3 region has 13 residues. The CDR3 DNA reads TGTGCCAGCGTAACGGACACAATTTTGCCCCAGCATTTT. Protein product: CASVTDTILPQHF. Complete variable domain (other parts from reference TRBV2 and TRBJ1-5): EPEVTQTPSHQVTQMGQEVILRCVPISNHLYFYWYRQILGQKVEFLVSFYNNEISEKSEIFDDQFSVERPDGSNFTLKIRSTKLEDSAMYFCASVTDTILPQHFGDGTRLSIL.

This clonotype was found a few times. This chain uses TRBV5-1 with TRBJ2-2; 11 nucleotides align to TRBD2. The CDR3 consists of 17 residues. Germline V lookup: CDR1 SGHRS, CDR2 YFSETQ. The V and J ends lost 3 bases and 6 bases, in that order; junction bases with no gene match: 10. The CDR3 sequence: CASSSLAGGSVSGELFF. CDR3 DNA sequence: TGCGCCAGCAGCTCATTAGCGGGAGGGTCGGTCTCCGGGGAGCTGTTTTTT. Complete variable domain (other parts from reference TRBV5-1 and TRBJ2-2): KAGVTQTPRYLIKTRGQQVTLSCSPISGHRSVSWYQQTPGQGLQFLFEYFSETQRNKGNFPGRFSGRQFSNSRSEMNVSTLELGDSALYLCASSSLAGGSVSGELFFGEGSRLTVL.

The chain is built from TRBV11-3 and TRBJ1-1; D is possibly TRBD1 (6 bases). Germline values: CDR1 SGHNT, CDR2 YENEEA. The CDR3 runs 13 residues. The V end lost 5 bases, the J end lost 9 bases, and 16 bases lay between the germline ends. The CDR3 DNA follows: TGTGCCAGCAGCCCCCAAGAAGGACAGAAAGCTTTCTTT. It specifies CASSPQEGQKAFF.

This clonotype was seen a few times. The chain recombines TRBV24-1 with TRBJ2-1; TRBD1 matches 10 bases. The CDR3 contains 18 residues. Germline CDR1 and CDR2: KGHDR and SFDVKD. Losses at the gene ends were 4 bases for V and 7 bases for J; bases not matched to a gene: 15. CDR3 in amino acids: CATSDSLTGQGVLNEQFF. CDR3 in DNA: TGTGCCACCAGTGACAGCTTGACCGGACAGGGGGTTTTAAATGAGCAGTTCTTC.

This chain uses TRBV28 with TRBJ2-1; 11 bases match TRBD1. Trimming took 11 bases from V and 8 from J; bases not matched to a gene: 11. From germline, CDR1 is MDHEN and CDR2 SYDVKM. This CDR3 region has 14 residues. DNA of the CDR3: TGTGCCGGCCAGGACAGGGGGCTCGCGGATGAGCAGTTCTTC. Amino acid sequence: CAGQDRGLADEQFF. Using reference TRBV28 and TRBJ2-1 for the parts outside the CDR3, the full variable domain is DVKVTQSSRYLVKRTGEKVFLECVQDMDHENMFWYRQDPGLGLRLIYFSYDVKMKEKGDIPEGYSVSREKKERFSLILESASTNQTSMYLCAGQDRGLADEQFFGPGTRLTVL.

This clonotype was observed many times. V usage is TRBV11-2 and J usage is TRBJ2-5, with 11 bases aligning to TRBD2. Germline V gene sequence: CDR1 SGHAT, CDR2 FQNNGV. Losses at the gene ends were 4 bases for V and 5 bases for J; bases not matched to a gene: 9. This CDR3 has 16 amino acids. The CDR3 loop is CASSSRLAGRGETQYF. The CDR3 DNA sequence: TGTGCCAGCAGCTCACGACTAGCGGGAAGGGGGGAGACCCAGTACTTC.

This clonotype was detected only a few times. The chain recombines TRBV9 with TRBJ2-5, with D perhaps TRBD1 (6 bases). Deletions cut 0 bases from V and 5 bases from J, with 14 bases between. Per germline, CDR1 SGDLS and CDR2 YYNGEE. The CDR3 is 15 amino acids. The CDR3 bases are TGTGCCAGCAGCGTAGAGGTGGGGGCGACGGAGACCCAGTACTTC. Amino acids: CASSVEVGATETQYF. Variable domain in full (rest from reference TRBV9 and TRBJ2-5): DSGVTQTPKHLITATGQRVTLRCSPRSGDLSVYWYQQSLDQGLQFLIQYYNGEERAKGNILERFSAQQFPDLHSELNLSSLELGDSALYFCASSVEVGATETQYFGPGTRLLVL.

The sample holds a few counts of this clonotype. This chain uses TRBV9 with TRBJ2-1; D gene uncertain. The CDR3 loop spans 14 amino acids. Trimming took off 3 bases at V and 4 bases at J, with 11 bases between the two ends. Per the germline V gene, CDR1 is SGDLS and CDR2 is YYNGEE. The CDR3 spells CASSDRPDYNEQFF. The CDR3 nucleotides read TGTGCCAGCAGCGACCGACCCGATTACAATGAGCAGTTCTTC.